The rows below give T cell receptor beta chains drawn from one sample of a study of multiple sclerosis patients with progressive multifocal leukoencephalopathy. Produced via immunoSEQ multiplex PCR; TCRdb's table is partial and in-frame only. Here the sample spans 30,000 or so clones, roughly 90% being singletons. Sequenced material: PBMCs, taken from a patient treated with natalizumab. The receptors were sampled from a woman aged 40-49 years with progressive multifocal leukoencephalopathy. The CDR3 runs from the conserved cysteine through the conserved F or W. The order of the fields is clone size, D gene, J gene, V gene, CDR3 DNA, CDR3 protein. The D gene is left open where the match is weak. Clone sizes are given selectively: once, few, many, or a class where the clone is expanded.

.	TRBD2	TRBJ2-1	TRBV14	TGTGCCAGCAGCCAAGATTTCGGACTAGCGGGGGGGAATGAGCAGTTCTTC	CASSQDFGLAGGNEQFF
.	TRBD1	TRBJ1-1	TRBV6-4	TGTGCCAGCAGTGACTCGACAGGGGTTGGCACTGAAGCTTTCTTT	CASSDSTGVGTEAFF
.	TRBD1	TRBJ2-7	TRBV11-2	TGTGCCAGCAGCCAGGACAGACCAGGGGGCGAGCAGTACTTC	CASSQDRPGGEQYF
.	TRBD1	TRBJ1-1	TRBV11-2	TGTGCCAGCAGCTTAACAGGGGCGAACACTGAAGCTTTCTTT	CASSLTGANTEAFF
.	.	TRBJ1-2	TRBV6-1	TGTGCCAGCAGTGAAAATCCCCAGGGGAGCTATGGCTACACCTTC	CASSENPQGSYGYTF
once	.	TRBJ1-5	TRBV19	TGTGCCAGTAGTGCAGGGGACGGTCAGCCCCAGCATTTT	CASSAGDGQPQHF
.	TRBD1	TRBJ1-1	TRBV6-5	TGTGCCAGCAGCCTGGGACAGGTGGGCACTGAAGCTTTCTTT	CASSLGQVGTEAFF
.	.	TRBJ2-7	TRBV7-2	TGTGCCAGCGGGCCGAACTACGAGCAGTACTTC	CASGPNYEQYF
.	TRBD1	TRBJ1-2	TRBV28	TGTGCCAGCAGTTTAACAGGGGACGGCTACACCTTC	CASSLTGDGYTF
.	.	TRBJ2-7	TRBV30	TGTGCCTGGAGTGTATTAGCTAGCTCCTACGAGCAGTACTTC	CAWSVLASSYEQYF
.	TRBD2	TRBJ2-1	TRBV27	TGTGCCAGCAGTTTGGGTAGCGGGGACTACAATGAGCAGTTCTTC	CASSLGSGDYNEQFF
.	.	TRBJ2-3	TRBV7-9	TGTGCCAGCAGCTTAGTTGGGGGGAGCCCAGATACGCAGTATTTT	CASSLVGGSPDTQYF
.	TRBD1	TRBJ2-5	TRBV30	TGTGCCTGGCGCCGTTCAGGGGGCCAAGAGACCCAGTACTTC	CAWRRSGGQETQYF
few	.	TRBJ1-3	TRBV6-1	TGTGCCAGCTCCGGGGGTGGAAACACCATATATTTT	CASSGGGNTIYF
.	.	TRBJ2-7	TRBV7-8	TGTGCCAGCAGCTTCAGGTCCGGGGCCAGCTCCTACGAGCAGTACTTC	CASSFRSGASSYEQYF
.	TRBD1	TRBJ1-2	TRBV5-3	TGTGCCAGAAGCCCGGACAGGTGCTATGGCTACACCTTC	CARSPDRCYGYTF
.	.	TRBJ2-3	TRBV5-8	TGTGCCAGCCCCGACGGGTGGGAGTCGACAGATACGCAGTATTTT	CASPDGWESTDTQYF
.	TRBD1	TRBJ2-3	TRBV5-3	TGTGCCAGAAGCCGACAGGGGCCAGATACGCAGTATTTT	CARSRQGPDTQYF
.	.	TRBJ2-1	TRBV14	TGCGCCAGCAGCCAAATGAACAATGAGCAGTTCTTC	CASSQMNNEQFF
once	.	TRBJ2-1	TRBV28	TGTGCCAGCAGTCCCGGACTTCTAGCATTCTTC	CASSPGLLAFF
.	.	TRBJ1-1	TRBV28	TGTGCCAGCAACCCCTACGCCGACGGGAACACTGAAGCTTTCTTT	CASNPYADGNTEAFF
.	.	TRBJ2-1	TRBV7-5	TGTGCCAGAAGCTTTTCACGGGACCACAATGAGCAGTTCTTC	CARSFSRDHNEQFF